Following are 24 T cell receptor beta chains from one sample sequenced in a study of blood T cell repertoires in COVID-19. Method: immunoSEQ multiplex PCR; TCRdb's copy keeps in-frame clones and lacks some. The data hold some 290,000 clones, with roughly 89% observed a single time. The source material was peripheral blood. The source is a woman aged 35 to 49 with COVID-19, enrolled during active disease.

Concerning this clone: At one of its ends the junction is not consistent with the germline gene, which may arise from a read error. The chain couples TRBV20-1 to TRBJ1-2; the match to TRBD1 covers 8 bases. The germline V gene encodes CDR1 DFQATT and CDR2 SNEGSKA (reference sequence). The CDR3 totals 10 residues. DNA of the CDR3: TGCAGTGCTAGAGATGTCAGGGGGCCCTTC. Its protein product is CSARDVRGPF.

The V gene is TRBV7-3, the J gene TRBJ2-1; 13 bases map to TRBD2. CDR3 length equals 20 residues. Germline values: CDR1 SGHTA, CDR2 FQGTGA. J gave up 2 bases and V 5 bases, and 15 bases lay outside the gene matches. The CDR3 sequence is CASSQPGLAGPPTPYNEQFF. CDR3 nucleotides: TGTGCCAGCAGCCAACCGGGACTAGCGGGACCGCCTACTCCCTACAATGAGCAGTTCTTC.

This clone was seen only once. This chain joins TRBV7-9 and TRBJ2-2; D ambiguous. Germline V gives CDR1 SEHNR, CDR2 FQNEAQ (reference sequence). This CDR3 is built from 12 residues. Trimming shortened V by 4 bases and J by 6 bases, and 6 bases separated the two germline ends. The CDR3 sequence: CASSSQSGELFF. The CDR3 DNA sequence: TGTGCCAGCAGCTCCCAGTCCGGGGAGCTGTTTTTT. The complete variable domain, with remaining parts taken from reference TRBV7-9 and TRBJ2-2, reads DTGVSQNPRHKITKRGQNVTFRCDPISEHNRLYWYRQTLGQGPEFLTYFQNEAQLEKSRLLSDRFSAERPKGSFSTLEIQRTEQGDSAMYLCASSSQSGELFFGEGSRLTVL.

The CDR3 region has the DNA TGTGCCAGCAGCTCCCGGGACAGGGGCCATGAGCAGTTCTTC. Translating gives CASSSRDRGHEQFF. This chain uses TRBV7-9 with TRBJ2-1; TRBD1 aligns across 10 bases. V dropped 4 bases and J dropped 8; count of bases not matched to a gene: 5. The CDR3 has 14 residues. From germline, CDR1 is SEHNR and CDR2 FQNEAQ (reference sequence).

The rearrangement joins TRBV5-1 to TRBJ2-1; D is perhaps TRBD2 (5 bases). V lost 0 bases, J lost 2 bases, and 9 bases lay in between. The germline CDR1 and CDR2 sequences are SGHRS and YFSETQ. The CDR3 consists of 15 residues. The chain's CDR3 is CASSLVRGTYNEQFF. The CDR3, as DNA: TGCGCCAGCAGCTTGGTTCGGGGAACCTACAATGAGCAGTTCTTC.

This chain joins TRBV4-3 and TRBJ1-1; 10 bases match TRBD1. Losses at the gene ends were 0 bases for V and 3 bases for J; bases not matched to a gene: 1. Per germline, CDR1 LGHNA and CDR2 YSLEER. The CDR3 runs to 15 residues. This CDR3 is CASSQDGQGDTEAFF. CDR3 DNA sequence: TGCGCCAGCAGCCAAGACGGACAGGGGGACACTGAAGCTTTCTTT.

This chain joins TRBV19 and TRBJ1-1; D possibly corresponds to TRBD1 (6 bases). The CDR3 length is 12 residues. With 7 bases removed from V and 10 bases from J, the gap between germline ends came to 16 bases. Germline loops: CDR1 LNHDA, CDR2 SQIVND (reference sequence). The CDR3, as DNA: TGTGCCAGTACTCCACGGAAAGGGGGAGCTTTCTTT. It translates to CASTPRKGGAFF.

As regards this clone: One end of the junction varies from germline; a read error may be responsible. This chain links TRBV29-1 with TRBJ1-2; D gene uncertain. Germline CDR1 SQVTM, CDR2 ANQGSEA. The CDR3 runs to 12 residues. The CDR3 DNA sequence: TGCAGCGTTCAAGAAGCCCACGGTGGCTACACCTTC. This codes for CSVQEAHGGYTF.

The V call is TRBV27, the J call TRBJ1-5, with 8 bases that match TRBD1. V trimming: 2 bases; J trimming: 1 base; junction bases outside the gene matches: 13. The CDR3 is 19 residues long. Germline values: CDR1 MNHEY, CDR2 SMNVEV (reference sequence). The CDR3 here is CASSLEGTGRVLSNQPQHF. The CDR3 DNA reads as TGTGCCAGCAGTTTAGAGGGGACAGGCCGCGTCCTAAGCAATCAGCCCCAGCATTTT.

This chain connects TRBV9 to TRBJ1-4; 10 nucleotides agree with TRBD1. From germline, CDR1 is SGDLS and CDR2 YYNGEE. The CDR3 extends over 15 amino acids. The V and J ends lost 4 bases and 4 bases, in that order; junction bases with no gene match: 4. Here the CDR3 DNA reads TGTGCCAGCAGCTTAGGGACAGGGGTTAATGAAAAACTGTTTTTT. It yields the protein CASSLGTGVNEKLFF.

This chain connects TRBV19 to TRBJ2-3; 12 bases align to TRBD2. Germline values: CDR1 LNHDA, CDR2 SQIVND (reference sequence). V lost 4 bases and J lost 5; bases outside the gene matches: 10. The CDR3 runs to 17 residues. CDR3 sequence: CASSTARLAGVGDTQYF. The DNA of the CDR3 is TGTGCCAGTAGTACTGCGAGACTAGCGGGAGTGGGAGATACGCAGTATTTT.

This sequence joins TRBV9 and TRBJ2-7; D is perhaps TRBD2 (6 bases). Germline-derived CDR1 and CDR2 are SGDLS and YYNGEE. V lost 3 bases and J 4 bases, leaving 17 bases between the germline ends. The CDR3 is made up of 15 amino acids. CDR3 amino acids: CASSARDGRMYEQYF. CDR3 DNA: TGTGCCAGCAGCGCTAGGGACGGGAGAATGTACGAGCAGTACTTC.

V and J are TRBV3-1 (or the pseudogene TRBV3-2) and TRBJ1-5, with D possibly being TRBD1 (5 bases). The ends were cut back, 1 base at V and 0 bases at J, with 13 bases in the middle. Germline-derived CDR1 and CDR2 are LGHDT and YNNKEL (reference sequence). This CDR3 is 17 amino acids long. CDR3 DNA: TGTGCCAGCAGCCAAGGGCAGGGCCTAATTAGCAATCAGCCCCAGCATTTT. This sequence encodes CASSQGQGLISNQPQHF.

The V and J genes are TRBV28 and TRBJ1-2; tentatively, D is TRBD1 (5 bases). The V and J ends lost 2 bases and 6 bases respectively, with 13 bases between them. Germline-derived CDR1 and CDR2 are MDHEN and SYDVKM. The CDR3 runs to 14 residues. CDR3 sequence (DNA): TGTGCCAGCAGTTTAGCCAGGGAGGTAGATGGCTACACCTTC. Protein sequence: CASSLAREVDGYTF.

This rearrangement joins TRBV7-9 to TRBJ1-2; D is undetermined. CDR1 SEHNR and CDR2 FQNEAQ come from the germline V gene (reference sequence). The CDR3 length is 15 residues. V was trimmed by 1 base and J by 1 base, leaving 10 bases between them. CDR3 in DNA: TGTGCCAGCAGCTTAGTCTCTACAGATAACTATGGCTACACCTTC. The encoded protein is CASSLVSTDNYGYTF.

This sequence joins TRBV2 and TRBJ1-2; D uncertain. Trimming stripped 0 bases from V and 4 bases from J, with 9 bases between. This CDR3 is 14 amino acids long. Germline assignment: CDR1 SNHLY and CDR2 FYNNEI. CDR3 in amino acids: CASSEARTFYGYTF. The CDR3, as DNA: TGTGCCAGCAGTGAAGCGCGGACTTTCTATGGCTACACCTTC.

The chain links TRBV30 to TRBJ1-5; TRBD1 agrees at 11 bases. The CDR3 has 15 residues. With 0 bases clipped from V and 7 bases from J, the junction kept 5 bases outside the gene matches. Germline V lookup: CDR1 GTSNPN, CDR2 SVGIG (reference sequence). CDR3 amino acids: CAWSVRRDRGQPQHF. The CDR3 DNA reads as TGTGCCTGGAGTGTAAGGCGGGACAGGGGGCAGCCCCAGCATTTT.

This clone was seen once. The CDR3 protein is CASRLATSGGSYF. The CDR3 DNA reads as TGTGCCAGCAGACTGGCAACTAGCGGGGGGTCCTACTTC. The chain employs TRBV27 and TRBJ2-7; TRBD2 agrees at 12 bases. The junction had 10 bases not matched to a gene; V was cut back by 6 bases and J by 13 bases. The CDR3 is 13 residues long. Germline V lookup: CDR1 MNHEY, CDR2 SMNVEV (reference sequence).

The genes are TRBV7-2 and TRBJ1-4, with D maybe TRBD1 (5 bases). Trimming cost V 5 bases and J 5 bases, with 12 bases left between them. The CDR3 totals 14 residues. Germline lookup yields CDR1 SGHTA and CDR2 FQGNSA. CDR3 protein: CASSPRGKNEKLFF. The CDR3 region has the DNA TGTGCCAGCAGCCCGCGGGGGAAGAATGAAAAACTGTTTTTT. Full variable domain (remainder filled in from reference TRBV7-2 and TRBJ1-4): GAGVSQSPSNKVTEKGKDVELRCDPISGHTALYWYRQSLGQGLEFLIYFQGNSAPDKSGLPSDRFSAERTGGSVSTLTIQRTQQEDSAVYLCASSPRGKNEKLFFGSGTQLSVL.

This sequence joins TRBV28 and TRBJ1-6; the D gene is possibly TRBD1 (6 bases). Germline CDR1 and CDR2: MDHEN and SYDVKM. The CDR3 is 12 residues long. V shed 6 bases and J shed 10 bases, with 10 bases lying between them. Written as DNA, the CDR3 is TGTGCCAGCAGAACAGGGTCATCACCCCTCCACTTT. Amino acid sequence: CASRTGSSPLHF.

The rearrangement uses TRBV28 and TRBJ2-7; D is ambiguous. V lost 6 bases and J lost 2, with 8 bases in between. Germline V gene data show CDR1 as MDHEN and CDR2 as SYDVKM. The CDR3 runs 12 residues. CDR3 sequence reads: CASSRVTYEQYF. In DNA, the CDR3 is TGTGCCAGCAGCCGGGTAACCTACGAGCAGTACTTC.

This clone was seen just once. Other DNA sequences in the same sample also yield this CDR3. J is TRBJ1-1 and V is TRBV6-5, with D uncertain. CDR3 size: 11 residues. Germline loops: CDR1 MNHEY, CDR2 SVGAGI. Between the trimmed V and J ends, which lost 3 bases and 8 bases, there was a span of 7 bases. As DNA, the CDR3 is TGTGCCAGCAGTTATTACGGGGAAGCTTTCTTT. Translated, it gives CASSYYGEAFF.

The J gene is TRBJ2-2, the V gene TRBV27; 7 nucleotides line up with TRBD2. CDR1 and CDR2 from the germline V gene are MNHEY and SMNVEV (reference sequence). After removal of 8 bases from V and 1 base from J, the junction contained 10 bases not matched to a gene. CDR3 length: 16 residues. In DNA form, the CDR3 reads TGTGCCAGCGCGCGGTTTGGCGGGAGGAACACCGGGGAGCTGTTTTTT. It codes for CASARFGGRNTGELFF.

The chain couples TRBV7-6 to TRBJ1-5; 8 positions agree with TRBD1. Trimming cost V 4 bases and J 3 bases; bases outside gene matches: 5. The CDR3 is 15 amino acids. The germline V gene encodes CDR1 SGHVS and CDR2 FNYEAQ. DNA for the CDR3: TGTGCCAGCAGCTGGGGGACAGGCGACAATCAGCCCCAGCATTTT. It encodes CASSWGTGDNQPQHF.